This T cell receptor beta chain was identified during a study of human T cells and chemical hapten exposure. Time point of the sample: patch test 1, 2 weeks after DPC sensitization. Specified treatment: therapeutic diphenylcyclopropenone sensitization with weekly scalp DPC. TCRdb redid the calling of the RACE reads with MiXCR, one entry per CDR3 protein. Of about 120,000 distinct CDR3 sequences listed, roughly an eighth are singletons. Germline V CDR1 and CDR2: LGHNA, YSLEER. Losses at the gene ends were 0 bases for V and 7 bases for J; bases not matched to a gene: 11. The CDR3 covers 17 residues. The source is a man aged 18-30 years with alopecia areata. Some clones in this sample may be carry-over from other donors' samples. The sequencing here drew on whole blood, taken in connection with sensitization to the hapten diphenylcyclopropenone (DPC). V and J are TRBV4-3 and TRBJ2-1, with 8 bases matching TRBD1. The CDR3 region is CASSQEADREVGNEQFF. CDR3 in DNA: TGCGCCAGCAGCCAAGAGGCGGACAGGGAGGTAGGGAATGAGCAGTTCTTC.